The clone carrying this TCR beta chain was seen ten or more times. Its antigen is still unknown. The source of the sample is a study of blood T cells in healthy people across ages. Findings and limits, study-wide: As age increased, TCR beta diversity per million T cells fell in a roughly linear fashion. Unsorted PBMCs ruled out conclusive naive versus antigen-experienced comparison.

J was trimmed by 4 bases and V by 5 bases; bases with no gene match: 6. Germline V gene data show CDR1 as SGHAT and CDR2 as FQNNGV. The CDR3 consists of 14 residues. The use of a sample-barcoded 5' primer and a J-beta primer mix characterized a second PCR of roughly 7 to 11 cycles. TCRdb fed the 5' RACE reads into MiXCR, producing one record per CDR3 protein. The sample includes fewer than 800,000 distinct CDR3 sequences, less than 40% of them seen just once. Isolating PBMCs gave at least 6.5 million of these cells per sample. Each sample provided at least 6 micrograms of extracted total RNA. This chain uses TRBV11-2 with TRBJ2-5, with 8 nucleotides matching TRBD1. The sequence was collected from a woman older than 75 in good health. Sequencing was performed on blood. The CDR3 region has the DNA TGTGCCAGCAGCATCGACAGGGGTGTAGAGACCCAGTACTTC. Its translation is CASSIDRGVETQYF.